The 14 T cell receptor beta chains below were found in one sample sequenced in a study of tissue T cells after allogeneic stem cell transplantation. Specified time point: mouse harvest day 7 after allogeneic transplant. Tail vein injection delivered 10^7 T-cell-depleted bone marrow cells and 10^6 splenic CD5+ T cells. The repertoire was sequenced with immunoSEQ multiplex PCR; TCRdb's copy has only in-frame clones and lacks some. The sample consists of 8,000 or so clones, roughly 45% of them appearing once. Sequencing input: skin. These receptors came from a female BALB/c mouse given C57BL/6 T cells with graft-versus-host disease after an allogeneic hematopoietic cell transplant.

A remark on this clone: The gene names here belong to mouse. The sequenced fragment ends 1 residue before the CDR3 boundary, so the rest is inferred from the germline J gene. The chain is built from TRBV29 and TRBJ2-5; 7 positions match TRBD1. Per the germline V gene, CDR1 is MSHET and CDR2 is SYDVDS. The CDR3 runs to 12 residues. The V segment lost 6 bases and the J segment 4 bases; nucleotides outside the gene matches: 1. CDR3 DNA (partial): TGTGCTAGCAGCGACAGGGAAGACACCCAGTAC. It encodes CASSDREDTQY. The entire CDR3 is CASSDREDTQYF.

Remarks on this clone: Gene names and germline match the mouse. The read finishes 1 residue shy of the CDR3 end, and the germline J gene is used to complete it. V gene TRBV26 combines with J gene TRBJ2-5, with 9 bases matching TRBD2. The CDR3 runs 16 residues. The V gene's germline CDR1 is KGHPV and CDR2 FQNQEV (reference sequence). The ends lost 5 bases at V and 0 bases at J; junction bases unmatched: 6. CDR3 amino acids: CASSSRLGVNQDTQYF. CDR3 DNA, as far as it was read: TGTGCCAGCAGTTCCCGACTGGGGGTGAACCAAGACACCCAGTAC.

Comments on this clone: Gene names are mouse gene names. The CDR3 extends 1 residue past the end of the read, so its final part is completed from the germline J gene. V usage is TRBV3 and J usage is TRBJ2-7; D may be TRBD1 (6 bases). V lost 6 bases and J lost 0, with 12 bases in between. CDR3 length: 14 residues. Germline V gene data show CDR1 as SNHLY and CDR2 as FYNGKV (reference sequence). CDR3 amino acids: CASRSGTISYEQYF. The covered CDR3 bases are TGTGCCAGCAGGTCCGGGACAATCTCCTATGAACAGTAC.

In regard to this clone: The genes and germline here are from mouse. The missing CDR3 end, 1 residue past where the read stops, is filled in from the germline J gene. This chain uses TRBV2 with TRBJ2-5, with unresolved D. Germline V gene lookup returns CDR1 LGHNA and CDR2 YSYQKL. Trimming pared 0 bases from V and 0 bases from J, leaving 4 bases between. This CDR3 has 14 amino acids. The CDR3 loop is CASSQDRNQDTQYF. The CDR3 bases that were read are TGTGCCAGCAGCCAAGACAGGAACCAAGACACCCAGTAC.

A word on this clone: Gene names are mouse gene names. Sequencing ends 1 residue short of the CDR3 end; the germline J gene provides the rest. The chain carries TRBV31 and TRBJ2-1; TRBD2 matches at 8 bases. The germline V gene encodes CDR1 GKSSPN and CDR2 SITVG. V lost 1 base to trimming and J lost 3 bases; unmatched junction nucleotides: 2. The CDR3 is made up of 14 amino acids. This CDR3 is CAWSPLGGYAEQFF. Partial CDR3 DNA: TGTGCCTGGAGTCCGCTGGGGGGCTATGCTGAGCAGTTC.

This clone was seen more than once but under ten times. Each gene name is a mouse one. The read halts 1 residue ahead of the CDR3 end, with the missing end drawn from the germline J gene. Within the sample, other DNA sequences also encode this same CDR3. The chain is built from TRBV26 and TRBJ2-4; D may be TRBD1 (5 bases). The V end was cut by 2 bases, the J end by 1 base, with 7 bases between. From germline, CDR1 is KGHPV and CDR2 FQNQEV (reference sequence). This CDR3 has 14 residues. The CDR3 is CASSLRGGQNTLYF. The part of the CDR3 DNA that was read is TGTGCCAGCAGTCTGAGGGGAGGTCAAAACACCTTGTAC.

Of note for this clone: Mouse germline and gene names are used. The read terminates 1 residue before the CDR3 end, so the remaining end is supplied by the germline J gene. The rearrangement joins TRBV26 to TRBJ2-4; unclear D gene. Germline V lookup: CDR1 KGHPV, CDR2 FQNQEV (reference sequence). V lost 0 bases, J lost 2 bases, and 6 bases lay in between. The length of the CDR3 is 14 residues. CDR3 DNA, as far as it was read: TGTGCCAGCAGTCTGTCGGCATATCAAAACACCTTGTAC. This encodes CASSLSAYQNTLY. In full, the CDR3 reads CASSLSAYQNTLYF. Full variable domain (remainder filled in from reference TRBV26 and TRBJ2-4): NSKVIQTPRYLVKGQGQKAKMRCIPEKGHPVVFWYQQNKNNEFKFLINFQNQEVLQQIDMTEKRFSAECPSNSPCSLEIQSSEAGDSALYLCASSLSAYQNTLYFGAGTRLSVL.

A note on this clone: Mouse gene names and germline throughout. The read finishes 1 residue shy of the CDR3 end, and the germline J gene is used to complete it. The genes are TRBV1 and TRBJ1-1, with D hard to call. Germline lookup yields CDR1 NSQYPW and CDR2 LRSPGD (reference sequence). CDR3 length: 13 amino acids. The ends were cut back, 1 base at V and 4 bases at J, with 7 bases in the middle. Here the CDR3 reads CTCSAGSGTEVFF. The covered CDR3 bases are TGCACCTGCAGTGCAGGGTCGGGCACAGAAGTCTTC.

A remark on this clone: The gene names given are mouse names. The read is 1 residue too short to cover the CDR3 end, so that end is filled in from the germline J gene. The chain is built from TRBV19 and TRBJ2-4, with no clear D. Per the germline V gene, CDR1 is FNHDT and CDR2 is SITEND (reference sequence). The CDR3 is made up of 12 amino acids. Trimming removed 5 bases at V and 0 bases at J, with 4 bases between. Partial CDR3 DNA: TGTGCCAGCAGGCATAGTCAAAACACCTTGTAC. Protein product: CASRHSQNTLY. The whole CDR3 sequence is CASRHSQNTLYF. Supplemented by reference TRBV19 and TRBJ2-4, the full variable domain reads GGIITQTPKFLIGQEGQKLTLKCQQNFNHDTMYWYRQDSGKGLRLIYYSITENDLQKGDLSEGYDASREKKSSFSLTVTSAQKNEMAVFLCASRHSQNTLYFGAGTRLSVL.

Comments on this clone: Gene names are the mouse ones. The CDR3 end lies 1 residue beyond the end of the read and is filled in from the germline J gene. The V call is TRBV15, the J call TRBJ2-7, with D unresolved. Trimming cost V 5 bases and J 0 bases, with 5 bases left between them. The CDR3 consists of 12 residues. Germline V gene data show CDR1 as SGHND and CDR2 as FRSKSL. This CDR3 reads CASSPGSYEQYF. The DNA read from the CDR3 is TGTGCCAGCAGTCCTGGCTCCTATGAACAGTAC.

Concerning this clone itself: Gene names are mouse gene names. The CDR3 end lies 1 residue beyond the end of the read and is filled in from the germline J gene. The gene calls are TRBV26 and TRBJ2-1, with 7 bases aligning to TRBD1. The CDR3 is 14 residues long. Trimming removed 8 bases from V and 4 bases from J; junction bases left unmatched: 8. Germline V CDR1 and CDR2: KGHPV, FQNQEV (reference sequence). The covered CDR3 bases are TGTGCCAGCGGTCGACAGGGAGGGTATGCTGAGCAGTTC. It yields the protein CASGRQGGYAEQF. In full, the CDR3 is CASGRQGGYAEQFF.

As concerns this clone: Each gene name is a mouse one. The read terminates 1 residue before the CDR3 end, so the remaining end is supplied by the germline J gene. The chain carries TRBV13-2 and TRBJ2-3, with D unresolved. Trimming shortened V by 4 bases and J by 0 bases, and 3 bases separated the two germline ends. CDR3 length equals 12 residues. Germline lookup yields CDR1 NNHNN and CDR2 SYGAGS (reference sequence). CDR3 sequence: CASGNSAETLYF. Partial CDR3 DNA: TGTGCCAGCGGTAACAGTGCAGAAACGCTGTAT.

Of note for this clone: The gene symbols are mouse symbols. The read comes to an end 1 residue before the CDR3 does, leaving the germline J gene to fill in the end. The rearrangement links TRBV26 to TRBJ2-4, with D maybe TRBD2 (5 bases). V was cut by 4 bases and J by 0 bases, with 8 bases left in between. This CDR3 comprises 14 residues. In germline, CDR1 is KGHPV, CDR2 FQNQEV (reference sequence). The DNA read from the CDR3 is TGTGCCAGCAGTCGGTGGGGTAGTCAAAACACCTTGTAC. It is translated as CASSRWGSQNTLY. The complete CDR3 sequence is CASSRWGSQNTLYF.

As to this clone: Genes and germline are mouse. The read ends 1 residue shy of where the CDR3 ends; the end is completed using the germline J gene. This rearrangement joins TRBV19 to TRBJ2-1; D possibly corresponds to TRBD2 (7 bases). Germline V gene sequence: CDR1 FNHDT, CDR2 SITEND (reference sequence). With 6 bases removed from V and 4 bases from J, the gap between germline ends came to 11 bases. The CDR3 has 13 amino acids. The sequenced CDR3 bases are TGTGCCAGCACCTGGGGGCCTTATGCTGAGCAGTTC. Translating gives CASTWGPYAEQF. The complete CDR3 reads CASTWGPYAEQFF.